A selection of T cell receptor beta chains follows, all from one sample in a study of T-cell memory formation after mild COVID-19. One entry per CDR3 protein, called by TCRdb with MiXCR from the 5' RACE reads. Among a few hundred thousand distinct CDR3 sequences listed, roughly an eighth were seen once. The sample comprised PBMCs or a T cell subset sorted from them (not recorded which). The receptor source for this set is a man younger than 30 who had mild COVID-19 (a few samples of this study predate the infection). Cell type and time point are not known. Both conserved end residues are part of each CDR3. The order of the fields is clone size, D gene, J gene, V gene, CDR3 DNA, CDR3 protein. A D gene is named only where the DNA matches it firmly. Rows give clone size only sometimes, using once, few, many, or a class for an expanded clone.

clone size: -; D gene: -; J gene: TRBJ2-3; V gene: TRBV4-1; CDR3 DNA: TGCGCCAGCAGCCAGGGGGGATTCTATTCTAGCACAGATACGCAGTATTTT; CDR3 protein: CASSQGGFYSSTDTQYF
clone size: -; D gene: TRBD1; J gene: TRBJ1-2; V gene: TRBV6-1; CDR3 DNA: TGTGCCAGCCCGGGACAGAACTATGGCTACACCTTC; CDR3 protein: CASPGQNYGYTF
clone size: -; D gene: TRBD1; J gene: TRBJ1-1; V gene: TRBV2; CDR3 DNA: TGTGCCAGCAGGGGGGGGACAGGGAGGATGAACACTGAAGCTTTCTTT; CDR3 protein: CASRGGTGRMNTEAFF
clone size: many; D gene: TRBD1; J gene: TRBJ1-1; V gene: TRBV2; CDR3 DNA: TGTGCCACCCTCGGAGAGGGACAGGGTGAAGCTTTCTTT; CDR3 protein: CATLGEGQGEAFF
clone size: few; D gene: -; J gene: TRBJ2-7; V gene: TRBV12-3/TRBV12-4; CDR3 DNA: TGTGCCAGCAGACCGGGACCGAACTCCTACGAGCAGTACTTC; CDR3 protein: CASRPGPNSYEQYF
clone size: -; D gene: -; J gene: TRBJ1-5; V gene: TRBV12-3/TRBV12-4; CDR3 DNA: TGTGCCAGCAGCCCGGCCGGAGGGCTTCGGCCCCAGCATTTT; CDR3 protein: CASSPAGGLRPQHF
clone size: -; D gene: -; J gene: TRBJ1-3; V gene: TRBV5-1; CDR3 DNA: TGCGCCAGCAGTTTGGGGTACTCTGGAAACACCATATATTTT; CDR3 protein: CASSLGYSGNTIYF
clone size: few; D gene: TRBD2; J gene: TRBJ2-5; V gene: TRBV4-2; CDR3 DNA: TGTGCCAGCAGCCGTAGCGGGGGGAAACAAGAGACCCAGTACTTC; CDR3 protein: CASSRSGGKQETQYF
clone size: few; D gene: -; J gene: TRBJ1-2; V gene: TRBV12-3/TRBV12-4; CDR3 DNA: TGTGCCAGCAGTTTGGGGGGTAAGGGCTACACCTTC; CDR3 protein: CASSLGGKGYTF
clone size: -; D gene: -; J gene: TRBJ2-5; V gene: TRBV6-2/TRBV6-3; CDR3 DNA: TGTGCCAGCAGAAACCCCGTTTATAAAGAGACCCAGTACTTC; CDR3 protein: CASRNPVYKETQYF
clone size: -; D gene: TRBD2; J gene: TRBJ2-3; V gene: TRBV12-3/TRBV12-4; CDR3 DNA: TGTGCCAGCAGTAACCCTAGCGGGGGGGCAGATACGCAGTATTTT; CDR3 protein: CASSNPSGGADTQYF
clone size: many; D gene: TRBD1; J gene: TRBJ2-5; V gene: TRBV18; CDR3 DNA: TGTGCCAGCTCACTCGGACAGGGGGCGCAGAGAGAGACCCAGTACTTC; CDR3 protein: CASSLGQGAQRETQYF
clone size: -; D gene: -; J gene: TRBJ1-1; V gene: TRBV12-3/TRBV12-4; CDR3 DNA: TGTGCCAGCAGTTTTAGGGTAATGACTGAAGCTTTCTTT; CDR3 protein: CASSFRVMTEAFF
clone size: many; D gene: TRBD2; J gene: TRBJ2-1; V gene: TRBV6-2/TRBV6-3; CDR3 DNA: TGTGCCAGCAGACTAGCGGGGGTCGGTGAGCAGTTCTTC; CDR3 protein: CASRLAGVGEQFF
clone size: many; D gene: TRBD2; J gene: TRBJ2-1; V gene: TRBV7-2; CDR3 DNA: TGTGCCAGCAGCGCCGGACTAGCGGGGGGAAATGAGCAGTTCTTC; CDR3 protein: CASSAGLAGGNEQFF
clone size: few; D gene: -; J gene: TRBJ2-7; V gene: TRBV5-1; CDR3 DNA: TGCGCCAGCAGCGGGAGGGGGGCAGGGGCAACCGGCCGATCCCTGCCCTACGAGCAGTACTTC; CDR3 protein: CASSGRGAGATGRSLPYEQYF
clone size: few; D gene: -; J gene: TRBJ2-2; V gene: TRBV4-1; CDR3 DNA: TGCGCCAGCAGCCAGGTGTTCAGCTACACCGGGGAGCTGTTTTTT; CDR3 protein: CASSQVFSYTGELFF
clone size: -; D gene: -; J gene: TRBJ2-1; V gene: TRBV20-1; CDR3 DNA: TGCAGTGCCGCCCCCCAGTACGAGCAGTTCTTC; CDR3 protein: CSAAPQYEQFF
clone size: few; D gene: -; J gene: TRBJ1-1; V gene: TRBV5-1; CDR3 DNA: TGCGCCAGCAGCTTGGCCCAGGGCCTAAACACTGAAGCTTTCTTT; CDR3 protein: CASSLAQGLNTEAFF
clone size: -; D gene: -; J gene: TRBJ2-1; V gene: TRBV5-6; CDR3 DNA: TGTGCCAGCAGCTTTGGTCTAGCCGGGTCGATGTATGAGCAGTTCTTC; CDR3 protein: CASSFGLAGSMYEQFF
clone size: -; D gene: TRBD1; J gene: TRBJ1-2; V gene: TRBV6-5; CDR3 DNA: TGTGCCAGCAGTGCGCGACAGGGGTTTTATGGCTACACCTTC; CDR3 protein: CASSARQGFYGYTF
clone size: many; D gene: -; J gene: TRBJ1-6; V gene: TRBV11-2; CDR3 DNA: TGTGCCAGCAGCTTATGGCCGACCTCAGGGGATTCACCCCTCCACTTT; CDR3 protein: CASSLWPTSGDSPLHF
clone size: few; D gene: -; J gene: TRBJ2-5; V gene: TRBV2; CDR3 DNA: TGTGCCAGCATAGGTTTGACCCCCGGGGAGACCCAGTACTTC; CDR3 protein: CASIGLTPGETQYF
clone size: -; D gene: TRBD1; J gene: TRBJ1-2; V gene: TRBV7-9; CDR3 DNA: TGTGCCAGCAGCCCCGGGGACAGCCCCGACGCACCCTATGGCTACACCTTC; CDR3 protein: CASSPGDSPDAPYGYTF
clone size: -; D gene: TRBD1; J gene: TRBJ2-1; V gene: TRBV7-8; CDR3 DNA: TGTGCCAGCAGATCAAACAGGGGATCCTACAATGAGCAGTTCTTC; CDR3 protein: CASRSNRGSYNEQFF
clone size: many; D gene: -; J gene: TRBJ2-5; V gene: TRBV24-1; CDR3 DNA: TGTGCCACCAGTGACCAGAGCCAAGAGACCCAGTACTTC; CDR3 protein: CATSDQSQETQYF
clone size: few; D gene: TRBD1; J gene: TRBJ1-2; V gene: TRBV18; CDR3 DNA: TGTGCCAGCTCACCAGATGACAGGGGGAGAGGATACACCTTC; CDR3 protein: CASSPDDRGRGYTF
clone size: few; D gene: TRBD1; J gene: TRBJ2-3; V gene: TRBV5-6; CDR3 DNA: TGTGCCAGCAGCCCACTATCCGGGACAGACAACACAGATACGCAGTATTTT; CDR3 protein: CASSPLSGTDNTDTQYF
clone size: few; D gene: -; J gene: TRBJ2-3; V gene: TRBV6-1; CDR3 DNA: TGTGCCAGCAGTACCGGACGGGGCCCCACAGATACGCAGTATTTT; CDR3 protein: CASSTGRGPTDTQYF
clone size: -; D gene: TRBD2; J gene: TRBJ2-5; V gene: TRBV5-1; CDR3 DNA: TGCGCCAGCAGCCGTGAACTAGCGGGGCAACAAGAGACCCAGTACTTC; CDR3 protein: CASSRELAGQQETQYF
clone size: -; D gene: TRBD2; J gene: TRBJ2-3; V gene: TRBV5-1; CDR3 DNA: TGCGCCAGCAGCTCCTTAGCGGGGGACTCAGATACGCAGTATTTT; CDR3 protein: CASSSLAGDSDTQYF
clone size: -; D gene: -; J gene: TRBJ2-1; V gene: TRBV12-3/TRBV12-4; CDR3 DNA: TGTGCCAGCAGTTTCGCTGGCAATGAGCAGTTCTTC; CDR3 protein: CASSFAGNEQFF
clone size: many; D gene: -; J gene: TRBJ2-3; V gene: TRBV5-1; CDR3 DNA: TGCGCCAGCAGCTTGTTAGCAGGGAACACAGATACGCAGTATTTT; CDR3 protein: CASSLLAGNTDTQYF